This T cell receptor (beta chain) is drawn from a study of shared clonotypes between healthy human individuals. The trim removed 4 bases at V and 4 bases at J, leaving 9 bases unmatched. This CDR3 contains 15 residues. Germline V gene sequence: CDR1 SNHLY, CDR2 FYNNEI. Only in-frame clones appear in the TCRdb table, and some are missing; sequencing was by immunoSEQ multiplex PCR. The sample includes hundreds of thousands of clones, 85% to 95% of them seen just once. As defined, naive CD8 cells were CD45RO-negative and positively selected for CCR7, with terminally differentiated effector memory CD45RA+ cells excluded.

The chain links TRBV2 to TRBJ1-2; 7 positions match TRBD1. The material sequenced was naive CD8+ T cells sorted from blood. The receptor was isolated from a woman in her thirties in good health. CDR3 in DNA: TGTGCCAGCAGTGGGACAGGAATCAAGGGCTATGGCTACACCTTC. Translating it yields CASSGTGIKGYGYTF.